Ten or more counts support the clone carrying this TCR beta chain. Its antigen is not identified. This record comes from a study of human T cells and chemical hapten exposure. Study context: Scalp application of diphenylcyclopropenone was performed weekly in patients across the entire approximately 25-week study. Once 0.01% DPC had been applied to the upper back by patch test, readings were taken at 6 days.

The study's findings and limits: TCRs whose frequency exceeded 1 in 1000 remained the same following DPC sensitization.

This CDR3 contains 13 residues. Germline-derived CDR1 and CDR2 are SQVTM and ANQGSEA. V gave up 4 bases and J gave up 4 bases; unmatched junction bases: 3. MiXCR was run by TCRdb on the RACE reads, yielding one entry per CDR3 protein. The sample carries approximately 71,000 distinct CDR3 sequences, roughly 9.8% recorded once. The time point here: patch test 1, 2 weeks after DPC sensitization. Treatment defined: therapeutic diphenylcyclopropenone sensitization with weekly scalp DPC. Unfractionated whole blood was the source of the extracted total RNA. This sequence was found in a woman aged 35 to 49 with alopecia areata. Some clones in this sample may be carry-over from other donors' samples. Here the sequenced sample was whole blood, taken in connection with sensitization to the hapten diphenylcyclopropenone (DPC). This sequence joins TRBV29-1 and TRBJ1-2; 10 bases map to TRBD1. The CDR3 loop is CSVVTGGVYGYTF. The DNA of the CDR3 is TGCAGCGTTGTGACAGGGGGCGTCTATGGCTACACCTTC.